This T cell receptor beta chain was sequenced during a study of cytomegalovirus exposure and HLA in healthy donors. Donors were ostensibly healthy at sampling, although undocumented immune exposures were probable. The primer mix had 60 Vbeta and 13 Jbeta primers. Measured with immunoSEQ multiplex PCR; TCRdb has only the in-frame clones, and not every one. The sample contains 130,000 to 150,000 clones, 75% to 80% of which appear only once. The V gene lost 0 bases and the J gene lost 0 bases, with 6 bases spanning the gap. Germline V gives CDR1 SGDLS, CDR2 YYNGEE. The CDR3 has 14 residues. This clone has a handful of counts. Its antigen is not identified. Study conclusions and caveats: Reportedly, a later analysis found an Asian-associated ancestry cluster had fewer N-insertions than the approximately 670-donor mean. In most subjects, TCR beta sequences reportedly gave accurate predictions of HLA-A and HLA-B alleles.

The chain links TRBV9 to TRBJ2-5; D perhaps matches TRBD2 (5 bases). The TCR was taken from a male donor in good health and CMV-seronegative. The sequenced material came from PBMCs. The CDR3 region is CASSVGGYQETQYF. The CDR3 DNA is TGTGCCAGCAGCGTAGGAGGGTACCAAGAGACCCAGTACTTC.